This T cell receptor (beta chain) was documented in a study of blood T cell repertoires in COVID-19. J gave up 2 bases and V 3 bases, and 6 bases lay outside the gene matches. Germline CDR1 is DFQATT and CDR2 is SNEGSKA (reference sequence). The CDR3 has 14 residues. Using immunoSEQ multiplex PCR, the repertoire was profiled, and TCRdb retains in-frame clones only, with some absent. The sample yields 110,000 to 150,000 clones, roughly 80% seen once. The clonotype originates from a man aged 70-80 years who had recovered from COVID-19. The chain carries TRBV20-1 and TRBJ2-5; 7 nucleotides line up with TRBD2. The specimen was peripheral blood. CDR3 sequence (DNA): TGCAGTGCTAGTATCCCTAGCGGACAAGAGACCCAGTACTTC. The encoded protein is CSASIPSGQETQYF.